The source of this T cell receptor beta chain is a study of tumor-infiltrating lymphocytes in primary liver carcinoma (dated by TCRdb to about 2017). Looking at the study overall: Of the five patients (three men and two women, aged 30 to 69 years), four had hepatocellular carcinoma and one had combined HCC and intrahepatic cholangiocarcinoma. A total of roughly 35 specimens from 5 patients, comprising about 25 tumor regions, 5 adjacent noncancerous liver tissues and 5 peripheral blood samples, were covered by TCRbeta repertoire sequencing. To link TCRbeta repertoire diversity with the local molecular phenotype, the approximately 24 tumor region samples were profiled using Agilent mRNA microarrays. Technical replicate repertoires showed high reproducibility, with mean shared-clone rates about 0.91 and correlation coefficients above 0.95. Across five regions of each liver tumor, along with adjacent normal tissue and blood, the study brought together TCRbeta repertoire sequencing, expression microarrays and whole-exome sequencing. Roughly 3.5 to 8 million productive TCRbeta reads were obtained per sample, and no significant difference in read depth was found between tissue types. Tumors of the five patients were stage T1-T3 N0M0 with maximum diameters of about 4.2 to 11 cm. The investigation overall reported the following: With just a few patients in the study, the authors point out that the findings should be validated in a larger study. Because the samples were bulk and unsorted, CD4+ and CD8+ T cell repertoires could not be compared. The top 250 clones accounted for a significantly greater share of the repertoire in tumors than in blood (p = 0.039). Consistent with antigen-driven expansion, pairs of tumor regions showed higher repertoire overlap (mean about 36%) than either tumor-adjacent pairs (around 17%) or tumor-blood pairs (roughly 15%). Only roughly 7.5-25% of top clones appeared in all five regions of a tumor, which suggests that tumor-infiltrating T cells are spatially heterogeneous. Because sequencing covered only the TCR beta chain and unpaired alpha chains were not captured, true repertoire diversity is likely underestimated.

Total RNA and DNA were co-extracted from about 19-30 mg of bulk tissue with the AllPrep DNA/RNA mini kit, without cell sorting. A handful of patients with histopathologically diagnosed primary liver carcinoma underwent surgical resection in China between November 2015 and early 2016. Chronic HBV infection was present in the patients, and the patients were treatment-naive at sampling. Each tumor was sampled at five spatially separated regions: the tumor centre plus the superior, inferior, left-lateral and right-lateral poles. According to histology, viable tumor cells made up more than 85% of every tumor sample. Fresh tumor and adjacent tissue pieces were bisected, with one half stored in RNAlater at -80 degrees C and the other half sent for histology. The CDR3 is 14 residues long, ends included. Only the CDR3 portion is preserved as DNA: 42 bases, with reading frame beginning at the first base. As encoded in the germline V gene, CDR1 is LGHNA while CDR2 is YSLEER. V trim: 4 bases; J trim: 9 bases; unmatched bases: 8.

About this clonotype: Its target antigen remains unknown. The CDR3 does not end in the conserved phenylalanine or tryptophan, so this is likely a read error.

A constant-region primer and ProtoScript II reverse transcriptase were used to reverse-transcribe TCRbeta-specific cDNA from roughly 500 ng total RNA. TCRbeta libraries were built with three nested multiplex PCR rounds, a slightly modified ARM-PCR procedure. The first two PCR rounds used multiplex TRBV1-TRBV30 forward primers with a Cbeta reverse primer, each for 10 cycles. Sample barcodes and Illumina adapters were attached in a final 25-cycle PCR using Deep VentR polymerase. Amplicons of 200-500 bp were gel-purified with a QIAquick gel extraction kit before sequencing. TCRbeta amplicons were sequenced on an Illumina HiSeq 2500 with 250-bp paired-end reads. The published analysis was carried out like this. To recover full CDR3 sequences, reads were quality-trimmed using Trimmomatic v0.33 and paired reads were then merged using FLASH v1.2.11. V, D and J germline segments were assigned to the rearranged TCRbeta sequences using MiGEC v1.2.1b. Clonotype statistics and Shannon-Wiener diversity indices were computed with VDJtools v1.0.0. Except for diversity analysis, only each sample's 250 most abundant clonotypes were used in subsequent analyses to reduce sampling bias. TCRdb reworked the public reads: Q25 trimming with fastp, MiXCR clone assembly, productive beta chains retained. A single entry per CDR3 protein holds the most common genes and DNA from its merged rows. The authors' filters were not applied to this entry. Here the sample has fewer than 250,000 distinct CDR3 sequences; around four fifths occur a single time. Clones ranked in the top ten supply 15% to 20% of the sample.

This chain is built from TRBV4-3 and TRBJ2-7, with 11 bases aligning to TRBD2. Specimen: tumor tissue from primary liver carcinoma. The sequence derives from a man aged 35-49 years with primary liver carcinoma and hepatitis B virus infection. The DNA is TGCGCCAGCAGCCCGACTAGCGGGACAGATACGCAGTACATC. Translation gives CASSPTSGTDTQYI.